Shown below are 5 T cell receptor beta chains from a single sample sequenced in a study of T cell responses to AZD1222 COVID-19 vaccine. Method: immunoSEQ multiplex PCR; TCRdb's copy keeps in-frame clones and lacks some. Of about 120,000 clones in the sample, 90% were seen once. The sequences come from peripheral blood, collected on day 0 of MenACWY control vaccination. All receptors come from an adult in good health.

The rearrangement joins TRBV2 to TRBJ2-1; a possible D gene is TRBD1 (5 bases). V was clipped by 5 bases and J by 0 bases, with 11 bases between them. In germline, CDR1 is SNHLY, CDR2 FYNNEI. CDR3 length equals 15 residues. CDR3 amino acids: CASSLGLISYNEQFF. The CDR3 nucleotides are TGTGCCAGCAGTTTGGGGCTAATCTCCTACAATGAGCAGTTCTTC.

This clone appeared once. This chain connects TRBV28 to TRBJ2-3; TRBD2 matches at 9 bases. Losses at the gene ends were 7 bases for V and 2 bases for J; bases not matched to a gene: 7. The germline V gene has CDR1 MDHEN and CDR2 SYDVKM. The CDR3 is 15 residues long. In DNA, the CDR3 is TGTGCCAGCATCGCGGGAGGGCCTTCCACAGATACGCAGTATTTT. It codes for CASIAGGPSTDTQYF. The full variable domain, rest sourced from reference TRBV28 and TRBJ2-3, is DVKVTQSSRYLVKRTGEKVFLECVQDMDHENMFWYRQDPGLGLRLIYFSYDVKMKEKGDIPEGYSVSREKKERFSLILESASTNQTSMYLCASIAGGPSTDTQYFGPGTRLTVL.

DNA for the CDR3: TGTGCCAGCAGCTGGGGGGGGAGTCAGCCCCAGCATTTT. Its protein is CASSWGGSQPQHF. The chain employs TRBV14 and TRBJ1-5; weak D call: TRBD1 (5 bases). Trimming removed 5 bases at V and 6 bases at J, with 11 bases between. Germline loops: CDR1 SGHDN, CDR2 FVKESK. This CDR3 has 13 residues.

The gene calls are TRBV13 and TRBJ1-3; TRBD1 matches 10 bases. Germline V lookup: CDR1 PRHDT, CDR2 FYEKMQ (reference sequence). The CDR3 sequence is 16 residues long. J lost 0 bases, V lost 5 bases, and 4 bases had no gene match. The CDR3: CASSPGTGVSGNTIYF. CDR3 sequence (DNA): TGTGCCAGCAGCCCCGGGACAGGGGTCTCTGGAAACACCATATATTTT.

The chain links TRBV5-6 to TRBJ1-2; D possibly corresponds to TRBD1 (6 bases). Germline CDR1 SGHDT, CDR2 YYEEEE. Trimming removed 1 base from V and 2 bases from J, with 21 bases in between. CDR3 length: 18 residues. The CDR3 reads CASSLWGRLKAENYGYTF. The CDR3 DNA reads as TGTGCCAGCAGCTTGTGGGGGCGACTCAAAGCAGAGAACTATGGCTACACCTTC.